The 11 T cell receptor beta chains listed next were all sequenced from one sample in a study of cytomegalovirus exposure and HLA in healthy donors. Primers for the PCR totalled 60 Vbeta and 13 Jbeta. Clones were read by immunoSEQ multiplex PCR, and TCRdb kept only the in-frame ones, dropping some. The data contain roughly 100,000 clones, 75% to 85% of them singletons. Material: PBMCs. The receptors were gathered from a young man in good health and CMV-seronegative.

The V and J genes are TRBV19 and TRBJ2-1; 11 bases align to TRBD2. The V gene end was trimmed by 5 bases and the J gene end by 3 bases; junction bases not matched to a gene: 6. This CDR3 has 16 residues. Germline-derived CDR1 and CDR2 are LNHDA and SQIVND (reference sequence). As DNA, the CDR3 is TGTGCCAGTAGTCTGACCGGGACTAGCGGCTACAATGAGCAGTTCTTC. Translation: CASSLTGTSGYNEQFF.

The chain has TRBV2 and TRBJ2-3; 15 bases are shared with TRBD2. J lost 6 bases, V lost 7 bases, and 8 bases had no gene match. Germline values: CDR1 SNHLY, CDR2 FYNNEI. The CDR3 contains 16 residues. CDR3 sequence: CASIPGLAGGLDTQYF. CDR3 nucleotides: TGTGCCAGCATTCCCGGACTAGCGGGAGGGCTGGATACGCAGTATTTT.

The chain employs TRBV5-1 and TRBJ1-1; 9 bases agree with TRBD1. The junction had 9 bases not matched to a gene; V was cut back by 0 bases and J by 0 bases. This CDR3 comprises 18 residues. Germline lookup yields CDR1 SGHRS and CDR2 YFSETQ. The CDR3 reads CASSLAWDGTGMNTEAFF. The CDR3 coding sequence is TGCGCCAGCAGCTTGGCGTGGGACGGGACAGGGATGAACACTGAAGCTTTCTTT. The full variable domain, with the rest looked up from reference TRBV5-1 and TRBJ1-1, is KAGVTQTPRYLIKTRGQQVTLSCSPISGHRSVSWYQQTPGQGLQFLFEYFSETQRNKGNFPGRFSGRQFSNSRSEMNVSTLELGDSALYLCASSLAWDGTGMNTEAFFGQGTRLTVV.

This clone was seen once. This chain uses TRBV30 with TRBJ1-2; TRBD1 is a possible D gene (6 bases). The V gene lost 8 bases and the J gene lost 7 bases, with 20 bases spanning the gap. The CDR3 has 13 amino acids. Germline V gene lookup returns CDR1 GTSNPN and CDR2 SVGIG (reference sequence). CDR3: CARRGAGNRGYTF. CDR3 DNA sequence: TGTGCCCGGCGGGGGGCCGGAAACCGTGGCTACACCTTC.

The chain recombines TRBV7-9 with TRBJ2-3; D not resolved. Germline V gene sequence: CDR1 SEHNR, CDR2 FQNEAQ (reference sequence). The CDR3 is made up of 14 amino acids. V lost 4 bases and J 5 bases, leaving 13 bases between the germline ends. CDR3 in DNA: TGTGCCAGCAGCTCCCGTCCGAGTGGAGATACGCAGTATTTT. Translated, it gives CASSSRPSGDTQYF.

This clone was observed a single time. This sequence joins TRBV30 and TRBJ2-3; 11 nucleotides agree with TRBD2. V was clipped by 7 bases and J by 3 bases; unmatched bases: 6. The CDR3 is made up of 14 amino acids. Germline-derived CDR1 and CDR2 are GTSNPN and SVGIG (reference sequence). Here the CDR3 DNA reads TGTGCCTTGATTCGGACTAGCGGGACAGATACGCAGTATTTT. It translates to CALIRTSGTDTQYF.

The rearrangement joins TRBV9 to TRBJ1-3; D gene unclear. This CDR3 region has 13 residues. Germline V gives CDR1 SGDLS, CDR2 YYNGEE. V shed 0 bases and J shed 7 bases, with 8 bases lying between them. The CDR3 DNA reads as TGTGCCAGCAGCGTAGAGGCGGCTAACACCATATATTTT. Its translation is CASSVEAANTIYF.

The chain recombines TRBV6-5 with TRBJ2-7; the D gene is possibly TRBD1 (6 bases). The CDR3 length is 14 residues. V lost 6 bases, J lost 3 bases, and 15 bases lay in between. Germline V gives CDR1 MNHEY, CDR2 SVGAGI. The CDR3 nucleotides read TGTGCCAGCAGGCTCACCGGGACAAACTACGAGCAGTACTTC. Translating gives CASRLTGTNYEQYF.

This clone was picked up a small number of times. V usage is TRBV5-1 and J usage is TRBJ2-7; 7 positions match TRBD1. Trimming took 0 bases from V and 5 from J; bases not matched to a gene: 5. CDR1 is SGHRS and CDR2 is YFSETQ in the germline V gene. The length of the CDR3 is 14 residues. The CDR3 nucleotides read TGCGCCAGCAGCTTGGAGGGGGCCGTTGACGAGCAGTACTTC. Translation: CASSLEGAVDEQYF.

Only one count was recorded for this clone. The junction does not match germline at one end; this may be a read error. This chain links TRBV7-9 with TRBJ2-1; D remains ambiguous. Germline V gene sequence: CDR1 SEHNR, CDR2 FQNEAQ (reference sequence). The CDR3 has 12 residues. The DNA of the CDR3 is TGTTCCAGCAGCTCGGGTGGCAATGAGCAGTTCTTC. Its translation is CSSSSGGNEQFF.

This chain joins TRBV9 and TRBJ2-1; no reliable D call. Germline CDR1 is SGDLS and CDR2 is YYNGEE. This CDR3 is built from 15 residues. The germline V and J ends were trimmed by 0 bases and 3 bases, with 10 bases remaining between them. The CDR3 sequence is CASSVEEAYYNEQFF. Here the CDR3 DNA reads TGTGCCAGCAGCGTAGAAGAAGCTTACTACAATGAGCAGTTCTTC.